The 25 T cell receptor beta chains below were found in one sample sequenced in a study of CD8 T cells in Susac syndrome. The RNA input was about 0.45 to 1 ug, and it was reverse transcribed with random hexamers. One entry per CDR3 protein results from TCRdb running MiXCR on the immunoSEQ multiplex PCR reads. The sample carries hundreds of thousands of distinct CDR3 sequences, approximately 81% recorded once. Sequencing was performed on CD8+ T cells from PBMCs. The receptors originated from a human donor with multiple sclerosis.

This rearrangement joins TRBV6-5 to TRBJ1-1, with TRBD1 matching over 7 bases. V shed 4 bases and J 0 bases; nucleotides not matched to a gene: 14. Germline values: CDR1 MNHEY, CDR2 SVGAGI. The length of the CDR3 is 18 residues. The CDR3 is CASSFVGGQVWMNTEAFF. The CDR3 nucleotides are TGTGCCAGCAGTTTTGTGGGCGGACAGGTTTGGATGAACACTGAAGCTTTCTTT.

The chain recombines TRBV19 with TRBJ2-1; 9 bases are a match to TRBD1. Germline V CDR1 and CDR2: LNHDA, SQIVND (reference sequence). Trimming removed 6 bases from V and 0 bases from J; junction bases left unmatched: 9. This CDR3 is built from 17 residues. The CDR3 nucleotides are TGTGCCAGTAGCAGGGACAGGGAGGGAGTCTCCTACAATGAGCAGTTCTTC. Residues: CASSRDREGVSYNEQFF. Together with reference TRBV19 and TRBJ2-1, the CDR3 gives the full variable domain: DGGITQSPKYLFRKEGQNVTLSCEQNLNHDAMYWYRQDPGQGLRLIYYSQIVNDFQKGDIAEGYSVSREKKESFPLTVTSAQKNPTAFYLCASSRDREGVSYNEQFFGPGTRLTVL.

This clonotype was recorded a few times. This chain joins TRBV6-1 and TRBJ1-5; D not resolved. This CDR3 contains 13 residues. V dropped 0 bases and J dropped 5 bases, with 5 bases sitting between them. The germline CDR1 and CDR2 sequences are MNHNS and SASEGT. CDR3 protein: CASSEALDQPQHF. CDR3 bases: TGTGCCAGCAGTGAAGCGCTGGATCAGCCCCAGCATTTT.

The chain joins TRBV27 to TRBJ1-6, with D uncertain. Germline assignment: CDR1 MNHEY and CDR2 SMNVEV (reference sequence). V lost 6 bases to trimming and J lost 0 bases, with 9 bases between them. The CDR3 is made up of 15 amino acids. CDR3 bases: TGTGCCAGCAGCCCTACCTTCTCCTATAATTCACCCCTCCACTTT. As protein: CASSPTFSYNSPLHF.

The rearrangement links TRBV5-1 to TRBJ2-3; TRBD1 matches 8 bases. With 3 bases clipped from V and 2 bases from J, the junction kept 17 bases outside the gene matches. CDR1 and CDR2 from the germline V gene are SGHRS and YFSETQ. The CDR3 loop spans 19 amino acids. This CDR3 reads CASSSGQGRIRINTDTQYF. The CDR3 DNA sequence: TGCGCCAGCAGCTCCGGACAGGGCCGGATTCGGATCAACACAGATACGCAGTATTTT.

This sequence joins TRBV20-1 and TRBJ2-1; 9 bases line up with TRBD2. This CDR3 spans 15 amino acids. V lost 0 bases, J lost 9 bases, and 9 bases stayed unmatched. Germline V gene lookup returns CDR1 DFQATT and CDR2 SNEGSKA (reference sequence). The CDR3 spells CSARDRGRARVEQFF. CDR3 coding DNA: TGCAGTGCTAGAGATCGCGGGAGGGCCCGCGTTGAGCAGTTCTTC.

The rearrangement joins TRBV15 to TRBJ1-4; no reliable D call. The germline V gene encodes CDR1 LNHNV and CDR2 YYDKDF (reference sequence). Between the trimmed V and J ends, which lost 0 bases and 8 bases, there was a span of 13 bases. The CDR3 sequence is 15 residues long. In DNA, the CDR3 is TGTGCCACCAGCAGAGATTTGTCCCCGGGAGAAAAACTGTTTTTT. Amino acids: CATSRDLSPGEKLFF.

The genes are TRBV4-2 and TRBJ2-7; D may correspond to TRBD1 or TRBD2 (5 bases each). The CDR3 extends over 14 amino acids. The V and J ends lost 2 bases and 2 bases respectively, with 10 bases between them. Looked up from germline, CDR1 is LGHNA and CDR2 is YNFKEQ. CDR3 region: CASSQRDGAYEQYF. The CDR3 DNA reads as TGTGCCAGCAGCCAACGGGACGGAGCCTACGAGCAGTACTTC.

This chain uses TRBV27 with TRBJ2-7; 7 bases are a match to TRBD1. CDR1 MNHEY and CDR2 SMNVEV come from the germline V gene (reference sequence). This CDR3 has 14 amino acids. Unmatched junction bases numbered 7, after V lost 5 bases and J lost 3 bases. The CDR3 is CASSGPTGDYEQYF. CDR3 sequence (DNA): TGTGCCAGCAGTGGACCAACAGGGGACTACGAGCAGTACTTC.

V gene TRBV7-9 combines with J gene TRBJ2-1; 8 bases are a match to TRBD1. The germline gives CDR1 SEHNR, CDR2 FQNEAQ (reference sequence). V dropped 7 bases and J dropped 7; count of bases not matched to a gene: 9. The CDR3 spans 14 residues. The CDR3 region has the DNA TGTGCCAGCACAACGGACAGGGCTAAGAATGAGCAGTTCTTC. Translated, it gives CASTTDRAKNEQFF.

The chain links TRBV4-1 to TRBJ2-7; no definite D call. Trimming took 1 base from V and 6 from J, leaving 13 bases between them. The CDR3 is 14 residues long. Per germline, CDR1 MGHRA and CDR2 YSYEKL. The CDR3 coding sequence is TGCGCCAGCAGCCAAGGACTGGCTGCCTTCGAGCAGTACTTC. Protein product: CASSQGLAAFEQYF.

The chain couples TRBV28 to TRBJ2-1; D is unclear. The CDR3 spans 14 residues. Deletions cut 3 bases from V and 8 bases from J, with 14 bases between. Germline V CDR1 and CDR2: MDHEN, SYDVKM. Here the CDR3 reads CASSFHAMDDEQFF. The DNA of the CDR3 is TGTGCCAGCAGTTTCCACGCGATGGACGATGAGCAGTTCTTC.

CDR3 in amino acids: CASLQGVITDTQYF. CDR3 DNA: TGTGCCAGCCTACAGGGGGTCATCACAGATACGCAGTATTTT. This sequence joins TRBV28 and TRBJ2-3, with 8 bases matching TRBD1. V was pared by 8 bases and J by 2 bases, with 6 bases of the junction left unmatched. CDR1 is MDHEN and CDR2 is SYDVKM in the germline V gene. The CDR3 has 14 amino acids. The variable domain in full, with the rest retrieved from reference TRBV28 and TRBJ2-3, is DVKVTQSSRYLVKRTGEKVFLECVQDMDHENMFWYRQDPGLGLRLIYFSYDVKMKEKGDIPEGYSVSREKKERFSLILESASTNQTSMYLCASLQGVITDTQYFGPGTRLTVL.

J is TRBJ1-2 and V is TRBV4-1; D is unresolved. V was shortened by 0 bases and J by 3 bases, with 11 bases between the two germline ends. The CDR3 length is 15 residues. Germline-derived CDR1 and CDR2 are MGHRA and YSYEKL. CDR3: CASSQEIGIHYGYTF. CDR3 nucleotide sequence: TGCGCCAGCAGCCAAGAAATCGGGATCCACTATGGCTACACCTTC.

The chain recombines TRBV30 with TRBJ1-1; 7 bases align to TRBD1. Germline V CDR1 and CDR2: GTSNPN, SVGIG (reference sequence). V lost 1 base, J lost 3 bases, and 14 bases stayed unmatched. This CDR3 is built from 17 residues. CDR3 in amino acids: CAWSDPQGGGIDTEAFF. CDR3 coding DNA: TGTGCCTGGAGTGACCCGCAGGGGGGAGGGATTGACACTGAAGCTTTCTTT.

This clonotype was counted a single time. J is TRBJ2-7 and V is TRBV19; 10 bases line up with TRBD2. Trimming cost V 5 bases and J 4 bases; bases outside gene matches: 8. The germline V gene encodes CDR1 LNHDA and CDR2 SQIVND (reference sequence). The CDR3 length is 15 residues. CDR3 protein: CASSGVAGGLYEQYF. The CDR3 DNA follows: TGTGCCAGTAGTGGGGTAGCGGGAGGCCTTTACGAGCAGTACTTC.

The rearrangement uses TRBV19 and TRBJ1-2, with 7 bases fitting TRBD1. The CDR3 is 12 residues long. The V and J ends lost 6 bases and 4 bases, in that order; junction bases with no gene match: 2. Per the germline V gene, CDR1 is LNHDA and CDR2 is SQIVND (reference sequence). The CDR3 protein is CASSGTAYGYTF. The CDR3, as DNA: TGTGCCAGTAGCGGGACAGCCTATGGCTACACCTTC.

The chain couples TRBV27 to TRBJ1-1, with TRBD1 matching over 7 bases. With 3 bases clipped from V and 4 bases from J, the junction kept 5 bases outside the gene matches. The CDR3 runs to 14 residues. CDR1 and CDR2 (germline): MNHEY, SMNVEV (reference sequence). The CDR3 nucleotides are TGTGCCAGCAGTTTTCTGAGGGGGCGCACTGAAGCTTTCTTT. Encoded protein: CASSFLRGRTEAFF.

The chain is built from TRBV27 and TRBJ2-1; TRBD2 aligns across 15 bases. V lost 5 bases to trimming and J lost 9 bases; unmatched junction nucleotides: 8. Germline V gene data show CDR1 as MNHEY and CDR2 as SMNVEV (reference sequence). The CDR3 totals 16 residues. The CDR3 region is CASSAGLAGGPREQFF. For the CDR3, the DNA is TGTGCCAGCAGTGCCGGACTAGCGGGAGGGCCCCGTGAGCAGTTCTTC.

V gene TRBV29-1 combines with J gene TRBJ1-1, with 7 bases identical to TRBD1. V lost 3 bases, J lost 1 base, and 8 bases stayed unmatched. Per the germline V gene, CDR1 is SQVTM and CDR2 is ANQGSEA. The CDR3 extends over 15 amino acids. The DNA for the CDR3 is TGCAGCGTTGACCCCCGCGGGACAGCGAACACTGAAGCTTTCTTT. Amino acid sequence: CSVDPRGTANTEAFF.

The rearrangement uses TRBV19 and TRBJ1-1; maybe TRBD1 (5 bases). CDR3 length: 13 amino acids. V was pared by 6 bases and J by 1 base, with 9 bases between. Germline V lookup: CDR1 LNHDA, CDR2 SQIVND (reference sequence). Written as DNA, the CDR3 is TGTGCCAGTAGGGGACTCCAGAACACTGAAGCTTTCTTT. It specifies CASRGLQNTEAFF.

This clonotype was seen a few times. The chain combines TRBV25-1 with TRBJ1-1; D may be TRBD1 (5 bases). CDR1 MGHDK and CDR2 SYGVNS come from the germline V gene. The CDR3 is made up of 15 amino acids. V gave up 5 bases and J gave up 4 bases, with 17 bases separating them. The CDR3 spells CASSKSRERGTEAFF. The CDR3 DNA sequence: TGTGCCAGCAGTAAAAGTAGGGAGAGGGGCACTGAAGCTTTCTTT.

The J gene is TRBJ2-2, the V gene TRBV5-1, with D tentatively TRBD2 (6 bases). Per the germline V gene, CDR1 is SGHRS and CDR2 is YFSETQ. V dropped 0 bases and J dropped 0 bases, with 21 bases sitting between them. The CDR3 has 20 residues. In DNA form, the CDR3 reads TGCGCCAGCAGCTTGGCGGAGGGTCGTGTGCAGGAAACGAACACCGGGGAGCTGTTTTTT. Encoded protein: CASSLAEGRVQETNTGELFF.

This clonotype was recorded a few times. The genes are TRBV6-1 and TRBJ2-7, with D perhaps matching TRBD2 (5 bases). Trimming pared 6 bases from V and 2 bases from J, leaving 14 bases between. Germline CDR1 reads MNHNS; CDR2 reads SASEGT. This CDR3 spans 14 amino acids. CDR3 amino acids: CASSSTTETYEQYF. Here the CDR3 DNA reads TGTGCCAGCAGCTCGACTACGGAGACCTACGAGCAGTACTTC.

The DNA of the CDR3 is TGCAGTGCTACTCAGTCGGGGACCCACGAGCAGTACTTC. Amino acid sequence: CSATQSGTHEQYF. The V and J genes are TRBV20-1 and TRBJ2-7, with D perhaps given as TRBD1 or TRBD2 (5 bases each). Germline CDR1 reads DFQATT; CDR2 reads SNEGSKA (reference sequence). The germline V and J ends were trimmed by 4 bases and 5 bases, with 15 bases remaining between them. The CDR3 covers 13 residues.